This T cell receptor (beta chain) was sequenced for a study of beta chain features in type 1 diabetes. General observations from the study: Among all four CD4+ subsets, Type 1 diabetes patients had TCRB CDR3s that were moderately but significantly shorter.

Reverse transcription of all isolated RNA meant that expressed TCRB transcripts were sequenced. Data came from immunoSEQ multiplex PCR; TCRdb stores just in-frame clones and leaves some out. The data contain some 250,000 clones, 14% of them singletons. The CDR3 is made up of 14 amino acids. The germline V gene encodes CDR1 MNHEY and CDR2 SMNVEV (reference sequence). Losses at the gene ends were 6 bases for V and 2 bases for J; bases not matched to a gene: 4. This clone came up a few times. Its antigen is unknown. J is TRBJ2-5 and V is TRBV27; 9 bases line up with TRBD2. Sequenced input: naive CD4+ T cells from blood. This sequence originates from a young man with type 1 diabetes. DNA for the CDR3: TGTGCCAGCAGGCCTAGCGGGGCTCAAGAGACCCAGTACTTC. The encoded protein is CASRPSGAQETQYF.